A single sample is the source of the 24 T cell receptor beta chains below, sequenced in a study of shared clonotypes between healthy human individuals. The assay was immunoSEQ multiplex PCR, and TCRdb's table has in-frame clones only and misses some. The sample carries more than 550,000 clones, 90% recorded once. The sequenced sample was memory CD8+ T cells from PBMCs. The subset was: CD45RO+ cells pooled with CCR7-negative TemRA cells. These receptors were obtained from a man aged 18 to 30 in good health. Some clones in this sample may be carry-over from other donors' samples.

The rearrangement links TRBV6-1 to TRBJ1-4, with 9 bases fitting TRBD1. Germline assignment: CDR1 MNHNS and CDR2 SASEGT. J lost 5 bases, V lost 1 base, and 5 bases had no gene match. The CDR3 is 16 residues long. Here the CDR3 DNA reads TGTGCCAGCAGTGAAGGTCGACAGGGGGTAAATGAAAAACTGTTTTTT. Translation: CASSEGRQGVNEKLFF.

This clone was observed once. CDR3 bases: TGCGCCAGCAGCTTGGATGGGTTTGGGGTAGCCGATGAGCAGTTCTTC. It yields the protein CASSLDGFGVADEQFF. The J gene is TRBJ2-1, the V gene TRBV5-1; D is uncertain. The germline CDR1 and CDR2 sequences are SGHRS and YFSETQ. V was cut by 0 bases and J by 8 bases, with 18 bases left in between. The CDR3 is 16 residues long.

This chain connects TRBV19 to TRBJ1-5; D not certain. Per germline, CDR1 LNHDA and CDR2 SQIVND (reference sequence). There are 14 residues in the CDR3. V shed 1 base and J shed 2 bases, with 6 bases lying between them. The CDR3 reads CASSIGYGNQPQHF. For the CDR3, the DNA is TGTGCCAGTAGTATAGGATACGGCAATCAGCCCCAGCATTTT.

The rearrangement links TRBV19 to TRBJ1-2; 7 bases fit TRBD1. Trimming removed 6 bases from V and 3 bases from J; junction bases left unmatched: 7. This CDR3 contains 14 residues. Germline lookup yields CDR1 LNHDA and CDR2 SQIVND (reference sequence). The CDR3 DNA follows: TGTGCCAGTAGACAAGAAGGGGGCGACTATGGCTACACCTTC. This translates into CASRQEGGDYGYTF.

This sequence joins TRBV27 and TRBJ2-1, with D possibly matching TRBD1 (5 bases). Germline assignment: CDR1 MNHEY and CDR2 SMNVEV (reference sequence). Trimming left V 0 bases short and J 2 bases short, with 8 bases between. The CDR3 extends over 15 amino acids. The CDR3 nucleotides read TGTGCCAGCAGTTTATCGGGGCCCCCCTACAATGAGCAGTTCTTC. Protein product: CASSLSGPPYNEQFF.

The rearrangement links TRBV10-3 to TRBJ2-7, with 9 bases fitting TRBD2. J was trimmed by 3 bases and V by 3 bases; bases with no gene match: 12. The germline V gene has CDR1 ENHRY and CDR2 SYGVKD. The CDR3 has 17 amino acids. The CDR3 nucleotides are TGTGCCATCAGTGACCCCACTGGGCTAGCGGGAAGCTACGAGCAGTACTTC. This translates into CAISDPTGLAGSYEQYF.

V and J are TRBV25-1 and TRBJ1-1, with D possibly matching TRBD1 (6 bases). Germline V gene sequence: CDR1 MGHDK, CDR2 SYGVNS. This CDR3 comprises 15 residues. V lost 4 bases and J lost 0, with 12 bases in between. CDR3: CASSGGPLMNTEAFF. The CDR3, as DNA: TGTGCCAGCAGTGGGGGGCCCCTAATGAACACTGAAGCTTTCTTT.

The chain links TRBV7-9 to TRBJ2-7; weak D call: TRBD1 (6 bases). From germline, CDR1 is SEHNR and CDR2 FQNEAQ (reference sequence). The CDR3 is 14 residues long. V lost 5 bases and J lost 2, with 13 bases in between. DNA for the CDR3: TGTGCCAGCAGCACCCGGACAGCGCCCTACGAGCAGTACTTC. It encodes CASSTRTAPYEQYF.

The chain is built from TRBV29-1 and TRBJ1-2; weak D call: TRBD1 (5 bases). Trimming took 5 bases from V and 8 from J, leaving 15 bases between them. Germline V CDR1 and CDR2: SQVTM, ANQGSEA. This CDR3 is built from 12 residues. The CDR3 DNA reads TGCAGCGTTTGGGGGTCTTCTGGGGGCTACACCTTC. Residues: CSVWGSSGGYTF.

This chain joins TRBV11-2 and TRBJ1-2; a possible D gene is TRBD1 (6 bases). The CDR3 has 14 residues. The V gene lost 6 bases and the J gene lost 0 bases, with 11 bases spanning the gap. Germline-derived CDR1 and CDR2 are SGHAT and FQNNGV. The CDR3 spells CASRATGSNYGYTF. CDR3 nucleotides: TGTGCCAGCAGAGCGACAGGCTCTAACTATGGCTACACCTTC.

V usage is TRBV6-5 and J usage is TRBJ1-1, with unresolved D. From germline, CDR1 is MNHEY and CDR2 SVGAGI. V lost 8 bases and J lost 10, with 8 bases in between. The CDR3 spans 9 residues. The CDR3 sequence is CASGFPAFF. The DNA of the CDR3 is TGTGCCAGCGGGTTCCCAGCTTTCTTT.

This clone has at least ten counts. The V gene is TRBV27, the J gene TRBJ2-5; TRBD2 agrees at 8 bases. Germline V gene data show CDR1 as MNHEY and CDR2 as SMNVEV (reference sequence). This CDR3 comprises 15 residues. Trimming took 6 bases from V and 2 from J; bases not matched to a gene: 8. The CDR3 here is CASSPGTSLQETQYF. The DNA of the CDR3 is TGTGCCAGCAGCCCCGGGACTAGTTTACAAGAGACCCAGTACTTC.

This clone was seen once. This chain connects TRBV10-2 to TRBJ2-3; 11 positions agree with TRBD2. The CDR3 extends over 15 amino acids. Germline trimming cut 6 bases from V and 5 bases from J; bases unmatched to any gene: 7. Per germline, CDR1 WSHSY and CDR2 SAAADI. CDR3 DNA sequence: TGCGCCAGCAGCCTAACTAGCGGGAGTCAAGATACGCAGTATTTT. Residues: CASSLTSGSQDTQYF.

This clone showed up just a few times. This CDR3 is CASSVSTGGNTIYF. In nucleotides, the CDR3 is TGTGCCAGCAGCGTATCAACGGGAGGAAACACCATATATTTT. The rearrangement uses TRBV9 and TRBJ1-3; no clear D gene. The CDR3 has 14 amino acids. The germline V gene encodes CDR1 SGDLS and CDR2 YYNGEE. V lost 1 base and J lost 4, with 9 bases in between.

The chain combines TRBV6-5 with TRBJ2-7, with D unclear. From germline, CDR1 is MNHEY and CDR2 SVGAGI. The CDR3 spans 13 residues. Trimming cost V 0 bases and J 7 bases, with 10 bases left between them. The CDR3 sequence: CASSYSSSREQYF. In DNA form, the CDR3 reads TGTGCCAGCAGTTACTCGAGTTCGAGAGAGCAGTACTTC.

As DNA, the CDR3 is TGTGCCAGCAGCCCGGTGGACCCTATGACCGGGGAGCTGTTTTTT. Translated, it gives CASSPVDPMTGELFF. The rearrangement uses TRBV28 and TRBJ2-2; the D is unclear. The germline V gene encodes CDR1 MDHEN and CDR2 SYDVKM. The CDR3 is made up of 15 amino acids. The ends were cut back, 6 bases at V and 5 bases at J, with 16 bases in the middle. The variable domain in full, completed from reference TRBV28 and TRBJ2-2, reads DVKVTQSSRYLVKRTGEKVFLECVQDMDHENMFWYRQDPGLGLRLIYFSYDVKMKEKGDIPEGYSVSREKKERFSLILESASTNQTSMYLCASSPVDPMTGELFFGEGSRLTVL.

The chain recombines TRBV19 with TRBJ2-6; TRBD1 matches at 10 bases. J gave up 0 bases and V 6 bases, and 11 bases lay outside the gene matches. Germline CDR1 LNHDA, CDR2 SQIVND (reference sequence). The CDR3 loop spans 19 amino acids. Written as DNA, the CDR3 is TGTGCCAGTAGAACCCCGACGGGGACAGGGGACTCTGGGGCCAACGTCCTGACTTTC. Its translation is CASRTPTGTGDSGANVLTF.

J is TRBJ2-3 and V is TRBV7-6, with TRBD2 matching over 10 bases. V was pared by 5 bases and J by 0 bases, with 5 bases of the junction left unmatched. Per germline, CDR1 SGHVS and CDR2 FNYEAQ. The CDR3 runs to 16 residues. CDR3: CASSRRTSGSTDTQYF. CDR3 sequence (DNA): TGTGCCAGCAGCCGTCGGACTAGCGGCAGCACAGATACGCAGTATTTT.

This clone came up once. Other nucleotide sequences from this sample produce the same CDR3. The chain links TRBV5-4 to TRBJ2-7, with D uncertain. Trimming removed 0 bases at V and 3 bases at J, with 4 bases between. The CDR3 consists of 12 residues. The germline CDR1 and CDR2 sequences are SGHNT and YYREEE (reference sequence). The chain's CDR3 is CASSLDGYEQYF. CDR3 bases: TGTGCCAGCAGCTTGGATGGCTACGAGCAGTACTTC.

V gene TRBV29-1 combines with J gene TRBJ2-5; D possibly corresponds to TRBD2 (6 bases). The CDR3 length is 10 residues. Germline lookup yields CDR1 SQVTM and CDR2 ANQGSEA. The DNA for the CDR3 is TGCGGGGGGACCGCAGAGACCCAGTACTTC. Encoded protein: CGGTAETQYF. The whole variable domain, filled in from reference TRBV29-1 and TRBJ2-5, reads SAVISQKPSRDICQRGTSLTIQCQVDSQVTMMFWYRQQPGQSLTLIATANQGSEATYESGFVIDKFPISRPNLTFSTLTVSNMSPEDSSIYLCGGTAETQYFGPGTRLLVL.

This chain connects TRBV27 to TRBJ1-2, with 10 nucleotides matching TRBD1. V trimming: 4 bases; J trimming: 0 bases; junction bases outside the gene matches: 5. Germline CDR1 and CDR2: MNHEY and SMNVEV (reference sequence). CDR3 length: 16 residues. The CDR3 here is CASSSGQGISNYGYTF. CDR3 coding DNA: TGTGCCAGCAGTTCGGGACAGGGGATCTCTAACTATGGCTACACCTTC.

V is TRBV5-1 and J is TRBJ1-2; possibly TRBD1 for D (5 bases). Trimming took 2 bases from V and 3 from J, leaving 8 bases between them. This CDR3 has 13 amino acids. From germline, CDR1 is SGHRS and CDR2 YFSETQ. This CDR3 is CASSFGTDYGYTF. DNA of the CDR3: TGCGCCAGCAGCTTCGGGACTGACTATGGCTACACCTTC.

The CDR3 DNA is TGTGCCAGCAGTTACGGGGGCCTGGACTCTCAAGAGACCCAGTACTTC. Translated, it gives CASSYGGLDSQETQYF. The V gene is TRBV6-5, the J gene TRBJ2-5, with D maybe TRBD1 (6 bases). Germline-derived CDR1 and CDR2 are MNHEY and SVGAGI. The CDR3 totals 16 residues. The V end lost 2 bases, the J end lost 2 bases, and 15 bases lay between the germline ends.

The rearrangement links TRBV7-2 to TRBJ2-7; D gene uncertain. Germline CDR1 SGHTA, CDR2 FQGNSA. V was shortened by 5 bases and J by 1 base, with 24 bases between the two germline ends. This CDR3 comprises 18 residues. In DNA, the CDR3 is TGTGCCAGCAGCCCAGTCGGGCCTTCGGGCCCGGATTCCTACGAGCAGTACTTC. It translates to CASSPVGPSGPDSYEQYF.